The 32 T cell receptor beta chains listed next were all sequenced from one sample in a study of T cell repertoires in cytomegalovirus infection. Antigens of these TCRs are unknown. MiXCR, run by TCRdb on the reads, gives a single entry per CDR3 protein. This sample has about 220,000 distinct CDR3 sequences, with 30% to 45% found just once. The sequencing here drew on CD8+ T cells from cultured PBMCs, taken from culture after CMV antigen stimulation. These receptors originate from a human donor in good health (CMV status not recorded). Some clones in this sample may be carry-over from other donors' samples.

This clonotype was seen only a few times. The V call is TRBV27, the J call TRBJ1-5; D gene uncertain. Germline values: CDR1 MNHEY, CDR2 SMNVEV (reference sequence). This CDR3 is 13 amino acids long. V was clipped by 5 bases and J by 5 bases, with 10 bases between them. The CDR3 region has the DNA TGTGCCAGCAGTCCACGACCCTATCAGCCCCAGCATTTT. Its translation is CASSPRPYQPQHF.

In DNA, the CDR3 is TGTGCCAGCAGTTTAGGGGAAGATTATGGCTACACCTTC. Protein: CASSLGEDYGYTF. This sequence joins TRBV27 and TRBJ1-2; D is uncertain. The germline V gene encodes CDR1 MNHEY and CDR2 SMNVEV (reference sequence). V was pared by 2 bases and J by 5 bases, with 9 bases between. The CDR3 runs to 13 residues.

The chain recombines TRBV12-3 or TRBV12-4 with TRBJ1-5; 8 nucleotides agree with TRBD1. This CDR3 region has 18 residues. V lost 5 bases, J lost 2 bases, and 14 bases stayed unmatched. DNA of the CDR3: TGTGCCAGCAGTCGCTCGTCCGACAGGGGTTTGGGCAATCAGCCCCAGCATTTT. This encodes CASSRSSDRGLGNQPQHF.

The chain employs TRBV6-5 and TRBJ2-1, with a possible D match to TRBD2 (5 bases). V was cut by 4 bases and J by 6 bases, with 19 bases left in between. The CDR3 is 16 residues long. Germline CDR1 MNHEY, CDR2 SVGAGI. CDR3 bases: TGTGCCAGCAGTTCCCTCCCCCGGGAAGGTCTCAATGAGCAGTTCTTC. Translating it yields CASSSLPREGLNEQFF.

The rearrangement joins TRBV28 to TRBJ2-5; the D gene could be TRBD1 or TRBD2 (7 bases each). CDR3 length: 15 amino acids. CDR1 MDHEN and CDR2 SYDVKM come from the germline V gene. Deletions cut 6 bases from V and 0 bases from J, with 14 bases between. CDR3 sequence: CASRKRDRYQETQYF. The DNA for the CDR3 is TGTGCCAGCAGGAAGCGGGACAGATACCAAGAGACCCAGTACTTC.

J is TRBJ2-2 and V is TRBV6-6; no reliable D call. The CDR3 sequence is 9 residues long. V gave up 8 bases and J gave up 7 bases, with 2 bases separating them. The V gene's germline CDR1 is MNHNY and CDR2 SVGAGI (reference sequence). This CDR3 is CASGGELFF. For the CDR3, the DNA is TGTGCCAGCGGCGGGGAGCTGTTTTTT.

This clonotype was recorded only once. J is TRBJ2-7 and V is TRBV25-1, with D possibly matching TRBD2 (6 bases). The length of the CDR3 is 13 residues. Trimming took off 4 bases at V and 6 bases at J, with 13 bases between the two ends. From germline, CDR1 is MGHDK and CDR2 SYGVNS. CDR3 DNA sequence: TGTGCCAGCAGTGTCGGGAGAAGGGGCGAGCAGTACTTC. This codes for CASSVGRRGEQYF.

V and J are TRBV30 and TRBJ2-7; the D gene is possibly TRBD2 (6 bases). Germline CDR1 reads GTSNPN; CDR2 reads SVGIG (reference sequence). This CDR3 is 13 amino acids long. The CDR3 sequence is CAGRGEDSYEQYF. The CDR3 DNA reads TGTGCTGGACGAGGGGAGGACTCCTACGAGCAGTACTTC.

The V call is TRBV7-4, the J call TRBJ2-1; D uncertain. The germline V gene has CDR1 SGHVT and CDR2 SQSDAQ. The CDR3 covers 12 residues. V was trimmed by 1 base and J by 8 bases, leaving 6 bases between them. DNA for the CDR3: TGTGCCAGCAGCTTAGGGATACATGAGCAGTTCTTC. Residues: CASSLGIHEQFF. Filled out from reference TRBV7-4 and TRBJ2-1, the complete variable domain reads GAGVSQSPRYKVAKRGRDVALRCDSISGHVTLYWYRQTLGQGSEVLTYSQSDAQRDKSGRPSGRFSAERPERSVSTLKIQRTEQGDSAVYLCASSLGIHEQFFGPGTRLTVL.

This chain links TRBV24-1 with TRBJ1-2, with TRBD1 matching over 7 bases. The length of the CDR3 is 16 residues. The V and J ends lost 2 bases and 5 bases, in that order; junction bases with no gene match: 10. CDR1 and CDR2 (germline): KGHDR, SFDVKD. The CDR3 DNA sequence: TGTGCCACCAGTGATTGGAATGACAGGGATGGATATGGCTACACCTTC. Translation: CATSDWNDRDGYGYTF.

V gene TRBV6-5 combines with J gene TRBJ2-1; 8 bases match TRBD2. The length of the CDR3 is 14 residues. Trimming took 6 bases from V and 8 from J; bases not matched to a gene: 9. Germline loops: CDR1 MNHEY, CDR2 SVGAGI. The CDR3 DNA reads TGTGCCAGCAGCCAACGGGGGGGTTATGATGAGCAGTTCTTC. Its protein is CASSQRGGYDEQFF.

This clonotype was picked up a small number of times. This chain uses TRBV7-6 with TRBJ1-2; 7 bases match TRBD1. Per germline, CDR1 SGHVS and CDR2 FNYEAQ. V was pared by 5 bases and J by 7 bases, with 13 bases of the junction left unmatched. This CDR3 has 15 residues. CDR3 loop: CASSGPGTVSPGYTF. CDR3 in DNA: TGTGCCAGCAGCGGCCCCGGGACAGTCTCACCTGGCTACACCTTC.

The chain uses TRBV27 and TRBJ2-7, with TRBD1 identical over 9 bases. Losses at the gene ends were 4 bases for V and 6 bases for J; bases not matched to a gene: 10. This CDR3 spans 15 amino acids. Germline CDR1 and CDR2: MNHEY and SMNVEV (reference sequence). For the CDR3, the DNA is TGTGCCAGCAGTTCCCGGACAGGGGCAGTAGGCGAGCAGTACTTC. Its translation is CASSSRTGAVGEQYF.

J is TRBJ2-7 and V is TRBV5-5; perhaps TRBD1 as D (5 bases). Trimming pared 6 bases from V and 5 bases from J, leaving 21 bases between. CDR3 length equals 15 residues. Germline V gene sequence: CDR1 SGHKS, CDR2 YYEKEE (reference sequence). The CDR3 DNA reads as TGTGCCAGCACCTCAGCCCCCGGCAGGGCCCACGAGCAGTACTTC. Protein product: CASTSAPGRAHEQYF.

This chain links TRBV28 with TRBJ2-7; 7 nucleotides align to TRBD1. Germline trimming cut 8 bases from V and 2 bases from J; bases unmatched to any gene: 6. Germline CDR1 MDHEN, CDR2 SYDVKM. The CDR3 runs 13 residues. The CDR3 DNA is TGTGCCAGCCATGGGACAGAGACCTACGAGCAGTACTTC. Protein: CASHGTETYEQYF.

The chain links TRBV6-5 to TRBJ1-2; TRBD1 matches at 11 bases. V was clipped by 6 bases and J by 7 bases; unmatched bases: 10. Germline V CDR1 and CDR2: MNHEY, SVGAGI. This CDR3 is built from 15 residues. The CDR3 spells CASSFGTGGEGGYTF. CDR3 nucleotides: TGTGCCAGCAGCTTTGGGACAGGGGGAGAAGGTGGCTACACCTTC.

The V gene is TRBV2, the J gene TRBJ2-2; 7 bases are shared with TRBD1. After removal of 1 base from V and 0 bases from J, the junction contained 5 bases not matched to a gene. This CDR3 contains 17 residues. Germline CDR1 SNHLY, CDR2 FYNNEI. DNA of the CDR3: TGTGCCAGCAGTGAAGGGACAGGTATAACGAACACCGGGGAGCTGTTTTTT. This codes for CASSEGTGITNTGELFF.

This clonotype appeared a few times. The chain has TRBV7-2 and TRBJ2-7; a weak D match, TRBD1 (6 bases). V was clipped by 3 bases and J by 5 bases, with 8 bases between them. Germline CDR1 reads SGHTA; CDR2 reads FQGNSA. CDR3 length equals 12 residues. CDR3 amino acids: CASSLRGNEQYF. CDR3 DNA: TGTGCCAGCAGCTTGAGGGGGAACGAGCAGTACTTC.

This clonotype turned up a few times. The rearrangement joins TRBV24-1 to TRBJ2-2; TRBD1 matches 11 bases. V was pared by 4 bases and J by 0 bases, with 3 bases of the junction left unmatched. In germline, CDR1 is KGHDR, CDR2 SFDVKD. CDR3 length: 17 residues. The CDR3, as DNA: TGTGCCACCAGTGAAAGGACAGGGGGCACGAACACCGGGGAGCTGTTTTTT. This encodes CATSERTGGTNTGELFF.

This clonotype was observed many times. The V gene is TRBV27, the J gene TRBJ1-1; D might be TRBD1 (5 bases). Trimming pared 6 bases from V and 0 bases from J, leaving 14 bases between. The CDR3 runs to 15 residues. Germline V gene sequence: CDR1 MNHEY, CDR2 SMNVEV (reference sequence). CDR3 nucleotides: TGTGCCAGCAGCCTCCAGGGCGTTGTGAACACTGAAGCTTTCTTT. This gives the protein CASSLQGVVNTEAFF.

This clonotype was observed a few times. The CDR3 nucleotides read TGCGCCAGCAGCCAAGGGACCGGGCCCTCCTACGAGCAGTACTTC. Protein product: CASSQGTGPSYEQYF. V and J are TRBV4-1 and TRBJ2-7; D unresolved. Germline V gene sequence: CDR1 MGHRA, CDR2 YSYEKL. V lost 1 base to trimming and J lost 0 bases, with 10 bases between them. This CDR3 spans 15 amino acids.

The chain employs TRBV2 and TRBJ2-5; D uncertain. The CDR3 consists of 12 residues. V was pared by 1 base and J by 2 bases, with 2 bases between. In germline, CDR1 is SNHLY, CDR2 FYNNEI. CDR3 DNA: TGTGCCAGCAGTGAAGGTCAAGAGACCCAGTACTTC. Translation gives CASSEGQETQYF.

In its sample, this clonotype was seen a few times. This rearrangement joins TRBV5-4 to TRBJ2-1, with 12 nucleotides matching TRBD2. The CDR3 runs 15 residues. Per germline, CDR1 SGHNT and CDR2 YYREEE (reference sequence). V trimming: 7 bases; J trimming: 0 bases; junction bases outside the gene matches: 2. CDR3 nucleotide sequence: TGTGCCAGCCTAGCGGGAGGGCCCTCCTACAATGAGCAGTTCTTC. It encodes CASLAGGPSYNEQFF.

V usage is TRBV10-3 and J usage is TRBJ1-1; perhaps TRBD1 as D (6 bases). Germline V CDR1 and CDR2: ENHRY, SYGVKD. The CDR3 sequence is 15 residues long. The germline V and J ends were trimmed by 2 bases and 2 bases, with 12 bases remaining between them. CDR3 protein: CAISEVQQGNTEAFF. CDR3 coding DNA: TGTGCCATCAGTGAGGTCCAACAGGGAAACACTGAAGCTTTCTTT.

This clonotype was recorded only once. The chain carries TRBV20-1 and TRBJ1-1; D is perhaps TRBD1 (6 bases). The CDR3 loop spans 15 amino acids. V shed 0 bases and J shed 5 bases, with 16 bases lying between them. The germline V gene has CDR1 DFQATT and CDR2 SNEGSKA (reference sequence). CDR3 sequence reads: CSARDSRGDVTEAFF. In nucleotides, the CDR3 is TGCAGTGCTAGAGATTCTAGGGGGGACGTGACTGAAGCTTTCTTT.

The table lists this clonotype with a few counts. The chain has TRBV29-1 and TRBJ1-1, with 7 bases identical to TRBD1. The CDR3 runs to 12 residues. Losses at the gene ends were 7 bases for V and 1 base for J; bases not matched to a gene: 3. The germline V gene has CDR1 SQVTM and CDR2 ANQGSEA. Written as DNA, the CDR3 is TGCAGCGGCCGACAGGGGAACACTGAAGCTTTCTTT. Translating it yields CSGRQGNTEAFF.

This clonotype showed up just a few times. CDR3 in amino acids: CASSLRTGPDEQYF. CDR3 DNA: TGTGCCAGCAGTCTTCGGACAGGGCCGGACGAGCAGTACTTC. The V and J genes are TRBV6-6 and TRBJ2-7; TRBD1 matches 8 bases. V lost 5 bases and J lost 5; bases outside the gene matches: 8. This CDR3 region has 14 residues. Germline CDR1 is MNHNY and CDR2 is SVGAGI (reference sequence).

V usage is TRBV28 and J usage is TRBJ2-3; TRBD1 might be the D (6 bases). Germline-derived CDR1 and CDR2 are MDHEN and SYDVKM. The V end was cut by 5 bases, the J end by 0 bases, with 15 bases between. The length of the CDR3 is 16 residues. The CDR3 DNA reads as TGTGCCAGCAGTACCTCTAGGGGGTCTAGCACAGATACGCAGTATTTT. Residues: CASSTSRGSSTDTQYF. Drawing the rest from reference TRBV28 and TRBJ2-3, the complete variable domain is DVKVTQSSRYLVKRTGEKVFLECVQDMDHENMFWYRQDPGLGLRLIYFSYDVKMKEKGDIPEGYSVSREKKERFSLILESASTNQTSMYLCASSTSRGSSTDTQYFGPGTRLTVL.

The chain employs TRBV7-3 and TRBJ2-1; either TRBD1 or TRBD2 may supply D (6 bases each). V lost 5 bases and J 12 bases, leaving 26 bases between the germline ends. Germline CDR1 and CDR2: SGHTA and FQGTGA. The CDR3 spans 16 residues. The CDR3 is CASSPITGSEGGSQFF. CDR3 nucleotides: TGTGCCAGCAGCCCCATAACGGGGTCCGAGGGGGGTTCGCAGTTCTTC. Filled out from reference TRBV7-3 and TRBJ2-1, the complete variable domain reads GAGVSQTPSNKVTEKGKYVELRCDPISGHTALYWYRQSLGQGPEFLIYFQGTGAADDSGLPNDRFFAVRPEGSVSTLKIQRTERGDSAVYLCASSPITGSEGGSQFFGPGTRLTVL.

In its sample, this clonotype is medium-sized. This rearrangement joins TRBV7-2 to TRBJ1-6; no firm D call. V was shortened by 1 base and J by 6 bases, with 10 bases between the two germline ends. Germline lookup yields CDR1 SGHTA and CDR2 FQGNSA. The length of the CDR3 is 15 residues. The CDR3 region is CASSLDPAFNSPLHF. In nucleotides, the CDR3 is TGTGCCAGCAGCTTAGACCCCGCTTTTAATTCACCCCTCCACTTT.

The chain couples TRBV25-1 to TRBJ2-1; D uncertain. Between the trimmed V and J ends, which lost 8 bases and 3 bases, there was a span of 5 bases. Per the germline V gene, CDR1 is MGHDK and CDR2 is SYGVNS. The CDR3 is made up of 11 amino acids. CDR3 loop: CASLDYNEQFF. DNA for the CDR3: TGTGCCAGCCTAGACTACAATGAGCAGTTCTTC.

This rearrangement joins TRBV4-1 to TRBJ2-1; the match to TRBD1 covers 7 bases. V trimming: 1 base; J trimming: 4 bases; junction bases outside the gene matches: 4. The CDR3 has 15 amino acids. Germline V CDR1 and CDR2: MGHRA, YSYEKL. The CDR3: CASSQGTGFYNEQFF. The CDR3 DNA reads as TGCGCCAGCAGCCAAGGGACAGGTTTTTACAATGAGCAGTTCTTC.